The 30 T cell receptor beta chains presented below share a single source sample, sequenced in a study of blood T cell repertoires in COVID-19. Some clones are missing from TCRdb's copy, which holds only in-frame ones; the method was immunoSEQ multiplex PCR. This table holds some 250,000 clones, about 87% found once. The sequencing input was peripheral blood. The source is a woman aged 60-75 years with COVID-19, enrolled during active disease.

V gene TRBV5-8 combines with J gene TRBJ2-6; D possibly corresponds to TRBD1 (6 bases). The germline CDR1 and CDR2 sequences are SGHTS and YDEGEE. Trimming pared 1 base from V and 4 bases from J, leaving 12 bases between. The CDR3 spans 16 residues. The CDR3 DNA is TGTGCCAGCAGCTTGATGGGGGCTGGAGGGGCCAACGTCCTGACTTTC. Translating gives CASSLMGAGGANVLTF. The variable domain in full, completed from reference TRBV5-8 and TRBJ2-6, reads EAGVTQSPTHLIKTRGQQATLRCSPISGHTSVYWYQQALGLGLQFLLWYDEGEERNRGNFPPRFSGRQFPNYSSELNVNALELEDSALYLCASSLMGAGGANVLTFGAGSRLTVL.

The rearrangement links TRBV24-1 to TRBJ1-1, with D possibly TRBD1 on 5 matching bases. Germline-derived CDR1 and CDR2 are KGHDR and SFDVKD. With 4 bases removed from V and 1 base from J, the gap between germline ends came to 12 bases. CDR3 length equals 15 residues. The CDR3 DNA follows: TGTGCCACCAGTGAACGTCCTACAGGGAACACTGAAGCTTTCTTT. Protein: CATSERPTGNTEAFF.

The gene calls are TRBV28 and TRBJ2-1; 14 bases are shared with TRBD2. The V segment lost 7 bases and the J segment 7 bases; nucleotides outside the gene matches: 9. This CDR3 spans 16 amino acids. The germline gives CDR1 MDHEN, CDR2 SYDVKM. The CDR3 region is CASIPPGLAGANEQFF. CDR3 nucleotides: TGTGCCAGCATTCCACCGGGACTAGCGGGAGCGAATGAGCAGTTCTTC.

The V and J genes are TRBV23-1 and TRBJ2-7, with TRBD1 matching over 8 bases. TRBV23-1 is filed as an ORF, its function uncertain. Trimming at V came to 7 bases and at J to 3 bases, leaving 8 bases not matched to a gene. The CDR3 is 14 residues long. The CDR3 region has the DNA TGCGCCAGCAACCAGGACAGGGTATTCTACGAGCAGTACTTC. Translating it yields CASNQDRVFYEQYF.

CDR3 sequence: CASTKAQGLNTEAFF. DNA of the CDR3: TGTGCCAGCACCAAAGCCCAGGGGCTGAACACTGAAGCTTTCTTT. V and J are TRBV28 and TRBJ1-1, with D maybe TRBD1 (6 bases). Germline CDR1 and CDR2: MDHEN and SYDVKM. Trimming left V 7 bases short and J 0 bases short, with 15 bases between. The CDR3 is 15 residues long.

The rearrangement joins TRBV29-1 to TRBJ1-1; 7 nucleotides align to TRBD1. The V segment lost 1 base and the J segment 6 bases; nucleotides outside the gene matches: 5. Germline lookup yields CDR1 SQVTM and CDR2 ANQGSEA. This CDR3 has 13 amino acids. The CDR3 coding sequence is TGCAGCGTTGAAGTACAGGGGTTGCCTGAAGCTTTCTTT. This translates into CSVEVQGLPEAFF.

This clone was recorded a few times. The chain combines TRBV28 with TRBJ2-1; 8 bases are a match to TRBD1. This CDR3 spans 15 amino acids. Unmatched junction bases numbered 3, after V lost 5 bases and J lost 0 bases. The germline gives CDR1 MDHEN, CDR2 SYDVKM. CDR3 region: CASSRTGFSYNEQFF. CDR3 sequence (DNA): TGTGCCAGCAGTAGGACAGGGTTCTCCTACAATGAGCAGTTCTTC.

The chain carries TRBV5-1 and TRBJ2-7; maybe TRBD2 (5 bases). CDR1 and CDR2 (germline): SGHRS, YFSETQ. V gave up 0 bases and J gave up 3 bases, with 16 bases separating them. The CDR3 spans 16 residues. CDR3 sequence: CASSLAPGLTIYEQYF. CDR3 sequence (DNA): TGCGCCAGCAGCTTGGCCCCCGGACTGACTATCTACGAGCAGTACTTC.

This clone was seen a single time. The gene calls are TRBV2 and TRBJ2-5; a weak D match, TRBD2 (6 bases). V was pared by 7 bases and J by 5 bases, with 11 bases between. The CDR3 spans 12 residues. CDR1 and CDR2 (germline): SNHLY, FYNNEI. The CDR3: CASIAAGETQYF. The CDR3 nucleotides read TGTGCCAGCATTGCTGCGGGGGAGACCCAGTACTTC.

V and J are TRBV18 and TRBJ1-1; 8 positions agree with TRBD1. Germline V gene data show CDR1 as KGHSH and CDR2 as LQKENI. J was trimmed by 3 bases and V by 7 bases; bases with no gene match: 4. The CDR3 contains 13 residues. The CDR3 is CASLQTGDTEAFF. The CDR3 DNA sequence: TGTGCCAGCTTACAGACAGGGGACACTGAAGCTTTCTTT. The full variable domain, rest sourced from reference TRBV18 and TRBJ1-1, is NAGVMQNPRHLVRRRGQEARLRCSPMKGHSHVYWYRQLPEEGLKFMVYLQKENIIDESGMPKERFSAEFPKEGPSILRIQQVVRGDSAAYFCASLQTGDTEAFFGQGTRLTVV.

The CDR3 here is CASFAAGIYEQYF. In nucleotides, the CDR3 is TGTGCCAGCTTCGCGGCGGGAATCTACGAGCAGTACTTC. The chain recombines TRBV28 with TRBJ2-7, with D tentatively TRBD2 (6 bases). There are 13 residues in the CDR3. CDR1 is MDHEN and CDR2 is SYDVKM in the germline V gene. The germline V and J ends were trimmed by 8 bases and 3 bases, with 14 bases remaining between them.

The rearrangement links TRBV4-3 to TRBJ2-3, with a tentative D call TRBD2 (5 bases). The germline CDR1 and CDR2 sequences are LGHNA and YSLEER. There are 15 residues in the CDR3. Trimming cost V 4 bases and J 2 bases, with 13 bases left between them. CDR3 sequence reads: CASSRAGSLTDTQYF. CDR3 nucleotide sequence: TGCGCCAGCAGCCGGGCGGGCAGCCTCACAGATACGCAGTATTTT.

The chain has TRBV6-4 and TRBJ2-6; D might be TRBD1 (5 bases). Germline CDR1 reads MRHNA; CDR2 reads SNTAGT. Between the trimmed V and J ends, which lost 3 bases and 2 bases, there was a span of 8 bases. There are 15 residues in the CDR3. The DNA for the CDR3 is TGTGCCAGCAGTGAAGGGGCAACTGGGGCCAACGTCCTGACTTTC. Encoded protein: CASSEGATGANVLTF.

The rearrangement uses TRBV20-1 and TRBJ2-5, with TRBD2 matching 7 bases. CDR3 size: 15 residues. Per the germline V gene, CDR1 is DFQATT and CDR2 is SNEGSKA (reference sequence). Trimming removed 3 bases from V and 0 bases from J; junction bases left unmatched: 7. Here the CDR3 reads CSASAAGAYQETQYF. DNA of the CDR3: TGCAGTGCTAGTGCTGCGGGAGCCTACCAAGAGACCCAGTACTTC.

The chain has TRBV19 and TRBJ1-1; D is undetermined. The length of the CDR3 is 14 residues. Trimming cost V 2 bases and J 1 base, with 8 bases left between them. CDR1 and CDR2 (germline): LNHDA, SQIVND (reference sequence). CDR3 coding DNA: TGTGCCAGTAGTATAACGGTAAAGAACACTGAAGCTTTCTTT. Translating it yields CASSITVKNTEAFF. Full variable domain (missing parts from reference TRBV19 and TRBJ1-1): DGGITQSPKYLFRKEGQNVTLSCEQNLNHDAMYWYRQDPGQGLRLIYYSQIVNDFQKGDIAEGYSVSREKKESFPLTVTSAQKNPTAFYLCASSITVKNTEAFFGQGTRLTVV.

This chain connects TRBV28 to TRBJ2-1; a possible D gene is TRBD2 (7 bases). CDR1 MDHEN and CDR2 SYDVKM come from the germline V gene. Deletions cut 3 bases from V and 9 bases from J, with 18 bases between. This CDR3 has 15 amino acids. The DNA of the CDR3 is TGTGCCAGCAGTTTTGCGGGGGCCCAGTCGCTTGAGCAGTTCTTC. Translation gives CASSFAGAQSLEQFF.

The rearrangement joins TRBV19 to TRBJ1-5, with TRBD1 matching 7 bases. The ends lost 0 bases at V and 2 bases at J; junction bases unmatched: 7. Germline lookup yields CDR1 LNHDA and CDR2 SQIVND (reference sequence). CDR3 length: 17 residues. CDR3 protein: CASSIDQGGTRNQPQHF. The CDR3, as DNA: TGTGCCAGTAGTATAGACCAGGGGGGAACGCGCAATCAGCCCCAGCATTTT.

This sequence joins TRBV19 and TRBJ1-4, with 11 bases aligning to TRBD1. The CDR3 has 18 residues. Germline CDR1 reads LNHDA; CDR2 reads SQIVND (reference sequence). V was clipped by 7 bases and J by 0 bases; unmatched bases: 10. The CDR3 DNA reads as TGTGCCAGTAAATCCCGCGGACAGGGGGCAGCAACTAATGAAAAACTGTTTTTT. This sequence encodes CASKSRGQGAATNEKLFF.

The chain joins TRBV28 to TRBJ2-5, with TRBD1 as a possible D gene (6 bases). Germline V CDR1 and CDR2: MDHEN, SYDVKM. The V gene lost 6 bases and the J gene lost 2 bases, with 16 bases spanning the gap. There are 15 residues in the CDR3. CDR3 protein: CASRSLTGIQETQYF. The CDR3 DNA reads TGTGCCAGCAGGTCTCTAACAGGGATTCAAGAGACCCAGTACTTC.

V is TRBV7-3 and J is TRBJ1-1; perhaps TRBD1 as D (5 bases). CDR1 and CDR2 from the germline V gene are SGHTA and FQGTGA. The CDR3 contains 14 residues. V was clipped by 6 bases and J by 6 bases, with 17 bases between them. The chain's CDR3 is CASSSDSGVAEAFF. The CDR3 DNA reads TGTGCCAGCAGTTCTGACAGTGGGGTCGCTGAAGCTTTCTTT.

The chain has TRBV7-9 and TRBJ1-1, with 8 bases lining up with TRBD1. Germline CDR1 SEHNR, CDR2 FQNEAQ (reference sequence). After removal of 5 bases from V and 1 base from J, the junction contained 12 bases not matched to a gene. The CDR3 spans 17 residues. CDR3 nucleotide sequence: TGTGCCAGCAGCCGACCCCTAAGGACAGGGACGAACACTGAAGCTTTCTTT. Translation gives CASSRPLRTGTNTEAFF. The full variable domain, rest sourced from reference TRBV7-9 and TRBJ1-1, is DTGVSQNPRHKITKRGQNVTFRCDPISEHNRLYWYRQTLGQGPEFLTYFQNEAQLEKSRLLSDRFSAERPKGSFSTLEIQRTEQGDSAMYLCASSRPLRTGTNTEAFFGQGTRLTVV.

This chain connects TRBV9 to TRBJ1-4; TRBD1 matches at 9 bases. Unmatched junction bases numbered 14, after V lost 0 bases and J lost 8 bases. CDR1 SGDLS and CDR2 YYNGEE come from the germline V gene. The CDR3 sequence is 18 residues long. CDR3 residues: CASSVGHRTGTGTEKLFF. Written as DNA, the CDR3 is TGTGCCAGCAGCGTAGGGCACAGGACCGGGACAGGGACCGAAAAACTGTTTTTT.

Worth noting for this clone: The junction shows a germline mismatch at one end, possibly a read error. The sample has other DNA sequences that encode this CDR3 too. This chain joins TRBV6-5 and TRBJ2-1; maybe TRBD2 (6 bases). The CDR3 covers 15 residues. The germline gives CDR1 MNHEY, CDR2 SVGAGI. DNA for the CDR3: TGTGCCAGCAGCTACTCAAGCGGGCGGTACAATGAGCAGTTCTTC. Encoded protein: CASSYSSGRYNEQFF.

This chain joins TRBV7-2 and TRBJ1-5, with 8 bases that match TRBD1. The CDR3 is 15 amino acids. Germline CDR1 is SGHTA and CDR2 is FQGNSA. Trimming removed 6 bases from V and 2 bases from J; junction bases left unmatched: 6. The CDR3 DNA sequence: TGTGCCAGCAGACTAGACAGGGGTCGCAATCAGCCCCAGCATTTT. It translates to CASRLDRGRNQPQHF. Using reference TRBV7-2 and TRBJ1-5 for the parts outside the CDR3, the full variable domain is GAGVSQSPSNKVTEKGKDVELRCDPISGHTALYWYRQSLGQGLEFLIYFQGNSAPDKSGLPSDRFSAERTGGSVSTLTIQRTQQEDSAVYLCASRLDRGRNQPQHFGDGTRLSIL.

This sequence joins TRBV5-4 and TRBJ1-2; TRBD1 aligns across 10 bases. Germline V CDR1 and CDR2: SGHNT, YYREEE (reference sequence). This CDR3 region has 13 residues. The junction had 9 bases not matched to a gene; V was cut back by 9 bases and J by 7 bases. The CDR3 spells CATGRQGAGGYTF. The CDR3 DNA reads as TGTGCCACCGGGAGACAGGGGGCTGGTGGCTACACCTTC.

The chain carries TRBV19 and TRBJ1-1; maybe TRBD1 (5 bases). V shed 7 bases and J shed 1 base, with 13 bases lying between them. The CDR3 is 14 residues long. CDR1 and CDR2 (germline): LNHDA, SQIVND (reference sequence). CDR3 coding DNA: TGTGCCAGTACGTGGGGGGGAACGAACACTGAAGCTTTCTTT. Its protein product is CASTWGGTNTEAFF.

The V and J genes are TRBV11-2 and TRBJ2-3; the D gene is possibly TRBD2 (9 bases). Trimming left V 6 bases short and J 6 bases short, with 19 bases between. This CDR3 comprises 15 residues. CDR1 and CDR2 (germline): SGHAT, FQNNGV. Here the CDR3 reads CASRDRAGGGDTQYF. The CDR3 nucleotides read TGTGCCAGCAGGGACAGGGCGGGAGGGGGCGATACGCAGTATTTT.

This clone is a singleton in its sample. This sequence joins TRBV30 and TRBJ2-1; 13 positions match TRBD2. V shed 5 bases, J shed 7 bases, and the junction held 8 bases outside the gene matches. The CDR3 totals 15 residues. Germline CDR1 reads GTSNPN; CDR2 reads SVGIG (reference sequence). The CDR3 protein is CAWEAGTSGMNEQFF. The CDR3 coding sequence is TGTGCCTGGGAGGCTGGGACTAGCGGGATGAATGAGCAGTTCTTC.

This clone was seen a few times. This chain uses TRBV7-2 with TRBJ1-1, with TRBD1 matching over 11 bases. After removal of 5 bases from V and 3 bases from J, the junction contained 11 bases not matched to a gene. Germline V gene sequence: CDR1 SGHTA, CDR2 FQGNSA. There are 17 residues in the CDR3. The chain's CDR3 is CASSPGTGGKRYTEAFF. The CDR3 DNA sequence: TGTGCCAGCAGCCCGGGGACAGGGGGGAAACGTTACACTGAAGCTTTCTTT.

This rearrangement joins TRBV7-9 to TRBJ2-5, with D perhaps TRBD1 (6 bases). This CDR3 comprises 16 residues. The germline V and J ends were trimmed by 3 bases and 0 bases, with 14 bases remaining between them. Germline V gene lookup returns CDR1 SEHNR and CDR2 FQNEAQ (reference sequence). The CDR3 coding sequence is TGTGCCAGCAGCTTCTCACGGACAGAGTACCAAGAGACCCAGTACTTC. It is translated as CASSFSRTEYQETQYF.